Listed here is a single T cell receptor beta chain. This clone's antigen is unknown. The input lacks base qualities; no much larger clone sits a single base away. TCRbeta CDR3 regions were amplified from genomic DNA by means of the immunoSEQ Assay, a bias-controlled multiplex PCR. In the authors' own workflow: Nucleated cell counts per sample were estimated from amplification of reference gene primers within the assay. To quantify the absolute abundance of each unique TCRbeta CDR3 rearrangement, sequence reads were collapsed and filtered. For each sample, productive Simpson clonality was calculated as the square root of Simpson's diversity index over productive rearrangements. Sourced from immuneACCESS, this table was stored by TCRdb with only in-frame sequences that have V and J called. A share of the clones is absent; for the studies checked, an unresolved V gene accounts for under half, and the remainder has no known explanation. That table furnishes V, J and clone size, whereas the DNA furnished D and trimming. The sample has 40,000 or so clones on record, around 86% of them singletons. 0.3% to 0.5% of the sample is taken by the ten largest.

The collaborating institutions used their own protocols to collect whole blood in K2EDTA tubes. For TCRbeta analysis, collaborators shipped samples in one of three forms: frozen whole blood, isolated PBMCs, or DNA extracted from either of those sample types. This sample was included in a study of blood T cell repertoires in COVID-19 (TCRdb year 2020). A note on the overall study: Samples covering the acute and convalescent phases of COVID-19 were provided by collaborators in the United States, Italy and Spain. The material from the prospective study consisted of cDNA or gDNA derived from T cells, B-cell-depleted T cells, or PBMCs. The dataset comprised deeply sampled blood TCRbeta repertoires from subjects exposed to, actively infected with, or recovered from COVID-19. The repertoires were made available in a free public database intended to serve as a resource for research on the immune response to SARS-CoV-2. Samples were obtained from the ongoing ImmuneRACE study (first 160 participants) and from over 1,000 subjects provided by 6 global collaborators. The sample metadata nearly always contained a de-identified subject ID, COVID-19 status, age in years and sex. Where HLA class I and class II types were available, the types were taken from metadata supplied by the sample provider, not from assay-based typing.

In the germline V gene, CDR1 corresponds to MNHEY and CDR2 to SVGAGI. Including cysteine and phenylalanine, the CDR3 has 12 amino acids. Solely the CDR3 DNA is kept, with 36 bases framed from the first base. V is reduced by 6 bases and J by 5 bases, leaving a spacing of 8 bases between them. Overall study outcomes, separate from this receptor: How much clinical and demographic metadata was included differed by source and by participant, and the metadata was provided uncurated.

The sample taken for sequencing was peripheral blood. Recombination connected TRBV6-5 to TRBJ1-5; the D gene is unclear. The TCR was taken from a human donor in a cohort sampled during active COVID-19. Here the CDR3 is given as CASREEYQPQHF. The base sequence is TGTGCCAGCAGGGAGGAATATCAGCCCCAGCATTTT.